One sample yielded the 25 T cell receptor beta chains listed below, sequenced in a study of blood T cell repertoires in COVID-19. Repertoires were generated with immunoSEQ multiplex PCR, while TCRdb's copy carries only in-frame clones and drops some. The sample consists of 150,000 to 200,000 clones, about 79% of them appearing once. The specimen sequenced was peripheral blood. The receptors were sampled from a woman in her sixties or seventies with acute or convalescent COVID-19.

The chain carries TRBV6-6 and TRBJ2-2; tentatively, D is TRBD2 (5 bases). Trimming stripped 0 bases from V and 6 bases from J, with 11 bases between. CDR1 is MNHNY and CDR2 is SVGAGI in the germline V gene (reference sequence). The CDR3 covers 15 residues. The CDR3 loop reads CASSYSGPAAGELFF. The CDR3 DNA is TGTGCCAGCAGTTACTCCGGACCAGCGGCCGGGGAGCTGTTTTTT.

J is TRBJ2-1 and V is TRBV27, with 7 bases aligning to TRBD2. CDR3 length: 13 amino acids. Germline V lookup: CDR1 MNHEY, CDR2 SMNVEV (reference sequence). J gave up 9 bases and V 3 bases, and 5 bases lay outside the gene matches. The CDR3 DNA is TGTGCCAGCAGTTTTGGCGGGAGAGGTGAGCAGTTCTTC. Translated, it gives CASSFGGRGEQFF.

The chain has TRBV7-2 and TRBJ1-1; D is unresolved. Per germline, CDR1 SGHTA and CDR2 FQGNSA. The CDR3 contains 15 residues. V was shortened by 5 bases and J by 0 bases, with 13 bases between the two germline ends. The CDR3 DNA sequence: TGTGCCAGCAGCAAGGAGGGAGACATGAACACTGAAGCTTTCTTT. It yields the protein CASSKEGDMNTEAFF.

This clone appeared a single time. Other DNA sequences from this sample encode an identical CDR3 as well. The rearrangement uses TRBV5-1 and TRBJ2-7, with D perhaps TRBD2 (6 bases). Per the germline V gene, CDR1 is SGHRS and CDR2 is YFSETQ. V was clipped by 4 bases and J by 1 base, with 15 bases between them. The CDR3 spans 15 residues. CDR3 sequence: CASSPGGGGSYEQYF. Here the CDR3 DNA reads TGCGCCAGCAGCCCCGGGGGAGGCGGGTCCTACGAGCAGTACTTC.

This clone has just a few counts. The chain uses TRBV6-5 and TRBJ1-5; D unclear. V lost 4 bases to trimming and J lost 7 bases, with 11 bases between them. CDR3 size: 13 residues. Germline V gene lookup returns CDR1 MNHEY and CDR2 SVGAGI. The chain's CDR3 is CASSFRRSQPQHF. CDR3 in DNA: TGTGCCAGCAGTTTCCGCCGGAGCCAGCCCCAGCATTTT.

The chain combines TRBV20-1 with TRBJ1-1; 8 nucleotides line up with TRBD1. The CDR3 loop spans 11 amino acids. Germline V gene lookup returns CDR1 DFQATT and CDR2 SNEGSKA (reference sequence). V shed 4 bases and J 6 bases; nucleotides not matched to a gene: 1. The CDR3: CSATQGAEAFF. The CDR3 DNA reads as TGCAGTGCTACACAGGGGGCTGAAGCTTTCTTT.

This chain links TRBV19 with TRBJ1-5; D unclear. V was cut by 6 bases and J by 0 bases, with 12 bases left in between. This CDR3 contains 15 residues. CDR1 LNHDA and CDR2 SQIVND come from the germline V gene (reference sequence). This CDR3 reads CASSRSYISNQPQHF. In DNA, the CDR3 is TGTGCCAGTAGCCGATCTTACATTAGCAATCAGCCCCAGCATTTT.

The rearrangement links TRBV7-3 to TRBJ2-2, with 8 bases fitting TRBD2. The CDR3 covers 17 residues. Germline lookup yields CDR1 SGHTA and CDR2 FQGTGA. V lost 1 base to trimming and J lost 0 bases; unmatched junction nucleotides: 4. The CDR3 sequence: CASSLRAGGANTGELFF. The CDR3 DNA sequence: TGTGCCAGCAGCTTAAGGGCGGGAGGCGCGAACACCGGGGAGCTGTTTTTT. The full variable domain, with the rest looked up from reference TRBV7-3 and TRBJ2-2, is GAGVSQTPSNKVTEKGKYVELRCDPISGHTALYWYRQSLGQGPEFLIYFQGTGAADDSGLPNDRFFAVRPEGSVSTLKIQRTERGDSAVYLCASSLRAGGANTGELFFGEGSRLTVL.

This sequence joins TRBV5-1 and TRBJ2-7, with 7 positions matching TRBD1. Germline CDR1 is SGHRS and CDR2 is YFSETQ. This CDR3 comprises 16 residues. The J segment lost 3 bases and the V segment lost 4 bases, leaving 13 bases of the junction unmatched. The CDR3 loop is CASSTGTVGAIYEQYF. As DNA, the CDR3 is TGCGCCAGCAGCACCGGGACAGTAGGGGCTATCTACGAGCAGTACTTC.

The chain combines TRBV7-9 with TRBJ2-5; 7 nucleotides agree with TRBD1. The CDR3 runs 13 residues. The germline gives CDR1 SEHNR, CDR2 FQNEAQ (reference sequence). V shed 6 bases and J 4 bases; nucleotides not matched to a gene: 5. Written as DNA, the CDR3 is TGTGCCAGCAGTACAGGGGCAACAGAGACCCAGTACTTC. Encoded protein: CASSTGATETQYF.

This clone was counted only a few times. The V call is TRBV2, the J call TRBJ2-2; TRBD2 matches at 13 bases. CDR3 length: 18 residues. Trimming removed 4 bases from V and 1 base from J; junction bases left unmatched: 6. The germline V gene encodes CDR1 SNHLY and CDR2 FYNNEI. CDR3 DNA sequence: TGTGCCAGCAGTGTACTAGCGGGAGGGAATCTGAACACCGGGGAGCTGTTTTTT. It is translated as CASSVLAGGNLNTGELFF. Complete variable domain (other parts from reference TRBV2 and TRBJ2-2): EPEVTQTPSHQVTQMGQEVILRCVPISNHLYFYWYRQILGQKVEFLVSFYNNEISEKSEIFDDQFSVERPDGSNFTLKIRSTKLEDSAMYFCASSVLAGGNLNTGELFFGEGSRLTVL.

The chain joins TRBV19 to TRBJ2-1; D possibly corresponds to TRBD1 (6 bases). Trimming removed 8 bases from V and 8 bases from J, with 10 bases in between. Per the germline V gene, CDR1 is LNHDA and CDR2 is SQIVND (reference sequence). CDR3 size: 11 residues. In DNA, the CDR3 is TGTGCCAGTGATAGGGGGTATGAGCAGTTCTTC. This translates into CASDRGYEQFF.

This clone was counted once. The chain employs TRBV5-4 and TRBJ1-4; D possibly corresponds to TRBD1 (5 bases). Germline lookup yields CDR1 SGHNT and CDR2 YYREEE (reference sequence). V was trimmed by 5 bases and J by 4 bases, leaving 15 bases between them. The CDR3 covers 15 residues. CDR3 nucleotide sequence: TGTGCCAGCAGTGAGCCAGGGCTGGGTAATGAAAAACTGTTTTTT. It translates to CASSEPGLGNEKLFF.

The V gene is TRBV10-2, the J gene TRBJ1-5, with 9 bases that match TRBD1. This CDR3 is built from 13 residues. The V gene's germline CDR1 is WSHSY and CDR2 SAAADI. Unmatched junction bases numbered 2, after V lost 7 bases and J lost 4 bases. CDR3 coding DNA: TGCGCCAGCACCGGGACAGGGAATCAGCCCCAGCATTTT. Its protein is CASTGTGNQPQHF.

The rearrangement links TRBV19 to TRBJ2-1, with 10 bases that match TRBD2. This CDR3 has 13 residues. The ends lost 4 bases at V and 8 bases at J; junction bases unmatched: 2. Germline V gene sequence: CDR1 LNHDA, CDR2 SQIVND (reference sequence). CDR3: CASSKTSGHEQFF. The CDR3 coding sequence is TGTGCCAGTAGTAAGACTAGCGGGCATGAGCAGTTCTTC.

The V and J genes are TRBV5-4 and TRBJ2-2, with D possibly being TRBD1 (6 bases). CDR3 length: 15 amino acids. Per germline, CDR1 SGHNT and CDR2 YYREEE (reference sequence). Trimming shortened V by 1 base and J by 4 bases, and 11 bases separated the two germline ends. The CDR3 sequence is CASSLRQAITGELFF. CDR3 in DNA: TGTGCCAGCAGCTTGAGACAGGCGATCACCGGGGAGCTGTTTTTT.

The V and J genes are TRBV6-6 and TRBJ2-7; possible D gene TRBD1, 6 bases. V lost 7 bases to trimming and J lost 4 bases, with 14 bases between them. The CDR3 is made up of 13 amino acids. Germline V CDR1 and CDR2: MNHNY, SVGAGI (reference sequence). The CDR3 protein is CASNENRVYEQYF. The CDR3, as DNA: TGTGCCAGCAATGAAAACAGGGTTTACGAGCAGTACTTC.

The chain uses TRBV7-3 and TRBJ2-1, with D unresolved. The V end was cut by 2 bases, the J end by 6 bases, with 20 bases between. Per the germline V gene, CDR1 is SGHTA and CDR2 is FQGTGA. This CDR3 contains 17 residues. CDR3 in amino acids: CASSLFSGSAGLNEQFF. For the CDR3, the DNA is TGTGCCAGCAGCTTATTTTCAGGTTCCGCAGGCCTCAATGAGCAGTTCTTC.

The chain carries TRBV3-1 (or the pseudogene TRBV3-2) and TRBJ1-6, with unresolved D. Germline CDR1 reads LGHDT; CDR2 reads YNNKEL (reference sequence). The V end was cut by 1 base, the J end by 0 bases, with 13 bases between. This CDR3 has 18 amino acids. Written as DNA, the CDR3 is TGTGCCAGCAGCCAAGCCCGGCGGCTTAGCTCCTATAATTCACCCCTCCACTTT. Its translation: CASSQARRLSSYNSPLHF.

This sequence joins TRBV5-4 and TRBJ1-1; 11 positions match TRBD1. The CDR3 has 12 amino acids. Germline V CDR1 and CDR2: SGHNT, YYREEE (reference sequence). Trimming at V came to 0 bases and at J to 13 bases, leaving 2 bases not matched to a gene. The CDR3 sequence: CASSLAGQGGFF. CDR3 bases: TGTGCCAGCAGCTTGGCGGGACAGGGGGGTTTCTTT. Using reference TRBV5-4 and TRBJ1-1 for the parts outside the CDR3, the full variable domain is ETGVTQSPTHLIKTRGQQVTLRCSSQSGHNTVSWYQQALGQGPQFIFQYYREEENGRGNFPPRFSGLQFPNYSSELNVNALELDDSALYLCASSLAGQGGFFGQGTRLTVV.

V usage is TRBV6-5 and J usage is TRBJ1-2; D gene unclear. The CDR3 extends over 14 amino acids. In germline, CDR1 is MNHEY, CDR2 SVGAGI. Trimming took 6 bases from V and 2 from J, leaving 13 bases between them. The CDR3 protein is CASSSQVENYGYTF. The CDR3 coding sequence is TGTGCCAGCAGCTCCCAGGTCGAGAACTATGGCTACACCTTC.

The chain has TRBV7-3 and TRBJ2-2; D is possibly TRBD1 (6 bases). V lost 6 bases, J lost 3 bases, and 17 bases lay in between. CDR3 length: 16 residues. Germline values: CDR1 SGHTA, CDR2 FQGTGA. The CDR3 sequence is CASSQRPGQYTGELFF. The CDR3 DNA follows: TGTGCCAGCAGTCAACGTCCGGGACAATACACCGGGGAGCTGTTTTTT.

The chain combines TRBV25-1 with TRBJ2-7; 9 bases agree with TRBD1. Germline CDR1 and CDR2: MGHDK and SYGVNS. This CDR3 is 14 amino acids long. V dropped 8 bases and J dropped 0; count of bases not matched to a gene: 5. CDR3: CASRATGGSYEQYF. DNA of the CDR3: TGTGCCAGCCGTGCGACAGGGGGCTCCTACGAGCAGTACTTC.

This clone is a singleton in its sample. The CDR3 region is CASSPSPGTGVGGYTF. The CDR3, as DNA: TGTGCCAGCAGCCCGTCACCTGGGACAGGGGTTGGTGGCTACACCTTC. The chain employs TRBV7-6 and TRBJ1-2; 10 bases align to TRBD1. The CDR3 has 16 amino acids. V dropped 5 bases and J dropped 7; count of bases not matched to a gene: 13. Germline V gene data show CDR1 as SGHVS and CDR2 as FNYEAQ.

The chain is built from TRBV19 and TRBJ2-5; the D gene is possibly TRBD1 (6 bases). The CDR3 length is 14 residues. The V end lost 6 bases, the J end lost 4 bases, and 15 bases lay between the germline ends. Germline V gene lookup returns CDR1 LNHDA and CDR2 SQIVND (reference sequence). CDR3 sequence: CASSRTETRETQYF. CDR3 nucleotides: TGTGCCAGTAGCCGGACAGAAACGAGAGAGACCCAGTACTTC. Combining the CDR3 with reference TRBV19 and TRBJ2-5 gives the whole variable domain DGGITQSPKYLFRKEGQNVTLSCEQNLNHDAMYWYRQDPGQGLRLIYYSQIVNDFQKGDIAEGYSVSREKKESFPLTVTSAQKNPTAFYLCASSRTETRETQYFGPGTRLLVL.